This TCR beta chain emerged from a study of T cell responses to AZD1222 COVID-19 vaccine. As to this clone: Antigen specificity is unknown.

Findings and limits, study-wide: Among the donors, most were white British and more were female, and clonal diversity was possibly underestimated. An increase in Spike-specific TCR breadth and depth was observed after two AZD1222 doses.

The CDR3 is 16 amino acids. V was cut by 6 bases and J by 7 bases, with 19 bases left in between. Germline V lookup: CDR1 SGHVS, CDR2 FQNEAQ. Measured with immunoSEQ multiplex PCR; TCRdb has only the in-frame clones, and not every one. The table includes 150,000 to 200,000 clones, roughly 92% detected once. The chain carries TRBV7-8 and TRBJ1-6; D is perhaps TRBD1 (6 bases). Sequences were derived from peripheral blood, sampled 28 days after the second AZD1222 dose. This receptor was identified in an adult who received the AZD1222 COVID-19 vaccine. The CDR3 region is CASRPSGGPGNSPLHF. CDR3 nucleotides: TGTGCCAGCAGACCCAGTGGGGGGCCTGGGAATTCACCCCTCCACTTT. Full variable domain (outside the CDR3, taken from reference TRBV7-8 and TRBJ1-6): GAGVSQSPRYKVAKRGQDVALRCDPISGHVSLFWYQQALGQGPEFLTYFQNEAQLDKSGLPSDRFFAERPEGSVSTLKIQRTQQEDSAVYLCASRPSGGPGNSPLHFGNGTRLTVT.